The 20 T cell receptor beta chains presented below share a single source sample, sequenced in a study of cytomegalovirus exposure and HLA in healthy donors. The PCR employed 60 Vbeta primers together with 13 Jbeta primers. Data came from immunoSEQ multiplex PCR; TCRdb stores just in-frame clones and leaves some out. Here the sample spans tens of thousands of clones, about 78% being singletons. Sequenced sample: PBMCs. The source is a woman aged 25 to 45 in good health and CMV-seronegative.

The chain's CDR3 is CAWGTGNQPQHF. The CDR3 DNA reads as TGTGCCTGGGGGACAGGAAATCAGCCCCAGCATTTT. The chain employs TRBV30 and TRBJ1-5, with TRBD1 matching 8 bases. Germline CDR1 GTSNPN, CDR2 SVGIG (reference sequence). The CDR3 is 12 residues long. Germline trimming cut 5 bases from V and 4 bases from J; bases unmatched to any gene: 1.

Remarks on this clone: The junction and the germline gene differ at one end; a read error may be behind it. The chain employs TRBV10-3 and TRBJ1-1; D may be TRBD1 (6 bases). Per the germline V gene, CDR1 is ENHRY and CDR2 is SYGVKD. This CDR3 has 13 residues. Written as DNA, the CDR3 is TGTGCCATCAGGGCTATTGGGGACACTGAAACTTTCTTT. This gives the protein CAIRAIGDTETFF.

The genes are TRBV28 and TRBJ1-5; tentatively, D is TRBD1 (6 bases). V gave up 5 bases and J gave up 4 bases, with 15 bases separating them. In germline, CDR1 is MDHEN, CDR2 SYDVKM. The CDR3 is made up of 15 amino acids. CDR3 residues: CASSTIQGRNQPQHF. CDR3 coding DNA: TGTGCCAGCAGTACCATCCAGGGGCGGAATCAGCCCCAGCATTTT.

The V and J genes are TRBV6-5 and TRBJ2-1; 7 bases match TRBD2. Germline V gives CDR1 MNHEY, CDR2 SVGAGI. The CDR3 spans 13 residues. V shed 1 base, J shed 9 bases, and the junction held 3 bases outside the gene matches. The CDR3 loop reads CASSYFKRGEQFF. CDR3 nucleotides: TGTGCCAGCAGTTACTTCAAGCGGGGTGAGCAGTTCTTC.

The chain couples TRBV6-5 to TRBJ1-2; TRBD1 aligns across 12 bases. CDR1 and CDR2 from the germline V gene are MNHEY and SVGAGI. Trimming removed 6 bases from V and 7 bases from J; junction bases left unmatched: 9. This CDR3 comprises 15 residues. CDR3 bases: TGTGCCAGCAGAACCCCGGGACAGGGGGCTAGTGGCTACACCTTC. The encoded protein is CASRTPGQGASGYTF.

This chain joins TRBV30 and TRBJ1-4, with 10 bases matching TRBD1. This CDR3 is 12 amino acids long. Germline values: CDR1 GTSNPN, CDR2 SVGIG (reference sequence). The junction had 1 base not matched to a gene; V was cut back by 8 bases and J by 4 bases. CDR3 residues: CAGDRGNEKLFF. The CDR3 DNA reads as TGTGCCGGGGACAGGGGTAATGAAAAACTGTTTTTT.

The chain uses TRBV6-5 and TRBJ1-1; D perhaps matches TRBD1 (6 bases). Deletions cut 4 bases from V and 1 base from J, with 7 bases between. The germline gives CDR1 MNHEY, CDR2 SVGAGI. The CDR3 spans 13 residues. The DNA of the CDR3 is TGTGCCAGCAGTTCCAGGGGGAACACTGAAGCTTTCTTT. Protein: CASSSRGNTEAFF.

Only a few counts were recorded for this clone. The rearrangement joins TRBV30 to TRBJ1-5, with 9 bases that match TRBD1. The CDR3 is 21 amino acids. The junction had 20 bases not matched to a gene; V was cut back by 0 bases and J by 2 bases. The V gene's germline CDR1 is GTSNPN and CDR2 SVGIG (reference sequence). CDR3 loop: CAWSVGVYRGTGRLGNQPQHF. The CDR3 DNA reads as TGTGCCTGGAGTGTAGGCGTTTACAGGGGGACAGGGAGATTAGGCAATCAGCCCCAGCATTTT.

This chain connects TRBV7-9 to TRBJ2-3; 7 bases are shared with TRBD2. CDR1 and CDR2 (germline): SEHNR, FQNEAQ (reference sequence). This CDR3 comprises 16 residues. Losses at the gene ends were 2 bases for V and 0 bases for J; bases not matched to a gene: 5. CDR3 loop: CASSLSGGGSTDTQYF. The CDR3 DNA reads TGTGCCAGCAGCTTAAGTGGCGGGGGAAGCACAGATACGCAGTATTTT. The whole variable domain, remainder taken from reference TRBV7-9 and TRBJ2-3, is DTGVSQNPRHKITKRGQNVTFRCDPISEHNRLYWYRQTLGQGPEFLTYFQNEAQLEKSRLLSDRFSAERPKGSFSTLEIQRTEQGDSAMYLCASSLSGGGSTDTQYFGPGTRLTVL.

This clone was picked up one time. The DNA for the CDR3 is TGCGCCAGCAGGGAGGCGTCCTGGGCACAAGAGACCCAGTACTTC. This encodes CASREASWAQETQYF. This sequence joins TRBV10-2 and TRBJ2-5; a weak D match, TRBD2 (5 bases). The V gene lost 6 bases and the J gene lost 2 bases, with 16 bases spanning the gap. The CDR3 runs 15 residues. The germline V gene encodes CDR1 WSHSY and CDR2 SAAADI.

The chain recombines TRBV7-3 with TRBJ1-1; D is uncertain. Trimming pared 4 bases from V and 6 bases from J, leaving 12 bases between. CDR1 SGHTA and CDR2 FQGTGA come from the germline V gene. There are 13 residues in the CDR3. CDR3 DNA sequence: TGTGCCAGCAGCTCTTATCTGGGAGCTGAAGCTTTCTTT. It translates to CASSSYLGAEAFF.

The chain employs TRBV27 and TRBJ2-7; a weak D match, TRBD1 (6 bases). There are 14 residues in the CDR3. The V end lost 6 bases, the J end lost 2 bases, and 14 bases lay between the germline ends. Germline V lookup: CDR1 MNHEY, CDR2 SMNVEV (reference sequence). CDR3 DNA sequence: TGTGCCAGCAGGCGCCCTACAGGGCCCTACGAGCAGTACTTC. This gives the protein CASRRPTGPYEQYF.

The V and J genes are TRBV11-2 and TRBJ1-2; tentatively, D is TRBD1 (6 bases). The CDR3 contains 16 residues. Trimming removed 5 bases at V and 3 bases at J, with 19 bases between. Germline V CDR1 and CDR2: SGHAT, FQNNGV. The chain's CDR3 is CASSPWPGEGYYGYTF. The CDR3 nucleotides are TGTGCCAGCAGCCCGTGGCCAGGGGAGGGGTACTATGGCTACACCTTC.

The chain employs TRBV15 and TRBJ1-1, with 10 nucleotides matching TRBD1. V lost 0 bases, J lost 1 base, and 2 bases stayed unmatched. Germline values: CDR1 LNHNV, CDR2 YYDKDF (reference sequence). The CDR3 runs 16 residues. The CDR3 DNA reads as TGTGCCACCAGCAGAGATCGGACAGGGGGGAACACTGAAGCTTTCTTT. Translation: CATSRDRTGGNTEAFF.

CDR3 sequence: CASSLDHGTGGESGAFF. In DNA form, the CDR3 reads TGTGCCAGCAGCTTAGATCACGGGACAGGGGGCGAATCGGGAGCTTTCTTT. The chain carries TRBV11-2 and TRBJ1-1, with 12 bases matching TRBD1. Germline CDR1 is SGHAT and CDR2 is FQNNGV. This CDR3 spans 17 amino acids. V was clipped by 0 bases and J by 10 bases; unmatched bases: 12.

The CDR3: CSVGHQGAGETQYF. Written as DNA, the CDR3 is TGCAGCGTGGGACATCAGGGGGCAGGAGAGACCCAGTACTTC. The chain couples TRBV29-1 to TRBJ2-5; TRBD1 matches at 8 bases. Germline CDR1 reads SQVTM; CDR2 reads ANQGSEA. The ends lost 6 bases at V and 4 bases at J; junction bases unmatched: 10. The CDR3 length is 14 residues.

V gene TRBV29-1 combines with J gene TRBJ2-1, with D hard to call. The CDR3 has 14 residues. The germline gives CDR1 SQVTM, CDR2 ANQGSEA. V lost 6 bases to trimming and J lost 6 bases, with 18 bases between them. Here the CDR3 reads CSVRPLLTLNEQFF. DNA of the CDR3: TGCAGCGTCCGACCACTCTTGACTCTCAATGAGCAGTTCTTC.

This clone has a handful of counts. The V call is TRBV11-2, the J call TRBJ2-6, with TRBD1 as a possible D gene (5 bases). Germline V gives CDR1 SGHAT, CDR2 FQNNGV. The CDR3 loop spans 17 amino acids. V lost 3 bases and J lost 0, with 12 bases in between. CDR3 amino acids: CASSLRRDPSGANVLTF. The CDR3 nucleotides are TGTGCCAGCAGCTTGCGCAGGGATCCCTCTGGGGCCAACGTCCTGACTTTC.

V and J are TRBV4-1 and TRBJ1-2, with D hard to call. Trimming took off 0 bases at V and 5 bases at J, with 13 bases between the two ends. The CDR3 length is 15 residues. Germline loops: CDR1 MGHRA, CDR2 YSYEKL. As DNA, the CDR3 is TGCGCCAGCAGCCAAGATTTCGCGAAAGTGTATGGCTACACCTTC. As protein: CASSQDFAKVYGYTF.

V usage is TRBV2 and J usage is TRBJ2-1; the D gene is possibly TRBD2 (5 bases). The V end lost 3 bases, the J end lost 3 bases, and 12 bases lay between the germline ends. Germline CDR1 is SNHLY and CDR2 is FYNNEI. This CDR3 contains 15 residues. CDR3 loop: CASSDWRADYNEQFF. The CDR3 coding sequence is TGTGCCAGCAGTGATTGGCGGGCTGACTACAATGAGCAGTTCTTC.